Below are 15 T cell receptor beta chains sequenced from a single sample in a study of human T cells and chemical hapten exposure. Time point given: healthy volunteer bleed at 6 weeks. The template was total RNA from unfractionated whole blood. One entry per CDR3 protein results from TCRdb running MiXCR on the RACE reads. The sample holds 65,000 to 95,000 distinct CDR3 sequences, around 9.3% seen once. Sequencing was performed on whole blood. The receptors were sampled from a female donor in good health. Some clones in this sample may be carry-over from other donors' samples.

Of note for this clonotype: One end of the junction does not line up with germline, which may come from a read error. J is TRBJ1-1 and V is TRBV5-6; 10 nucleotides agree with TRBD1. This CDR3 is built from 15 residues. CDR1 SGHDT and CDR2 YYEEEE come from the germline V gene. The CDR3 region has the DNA TGTGTCAGCAGCTTGGGGGCCGGGACAGGGGCCGAAGCTTTCTTT. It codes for CVSSLGAGTGAEAFF.

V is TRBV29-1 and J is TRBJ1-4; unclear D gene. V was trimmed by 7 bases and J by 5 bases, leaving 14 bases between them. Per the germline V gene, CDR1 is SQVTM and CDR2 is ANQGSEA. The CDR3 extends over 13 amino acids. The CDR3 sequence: CSARQDRNEKLFF. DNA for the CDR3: TGCAGCGCTAGACAAGACCGAAATGAAAAACTGTTTTTT.

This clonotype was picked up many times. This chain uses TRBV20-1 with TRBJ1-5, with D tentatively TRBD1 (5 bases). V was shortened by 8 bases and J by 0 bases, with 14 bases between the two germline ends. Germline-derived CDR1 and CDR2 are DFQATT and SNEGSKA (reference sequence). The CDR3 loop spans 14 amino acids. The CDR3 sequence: CSCRTTYSNQPQHF. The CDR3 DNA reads TGCAGTTGTCGGACAACTTATAGCAATCAGCCCCAGCATTTT.

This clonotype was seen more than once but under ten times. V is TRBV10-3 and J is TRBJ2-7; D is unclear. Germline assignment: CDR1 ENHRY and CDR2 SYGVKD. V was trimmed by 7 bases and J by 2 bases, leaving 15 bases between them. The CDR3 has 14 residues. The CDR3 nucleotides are TGTGCCATCACCCAGGCACGGTACCCCTACGAGCAGTACTTC. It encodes CAITQARYPYEQYF.

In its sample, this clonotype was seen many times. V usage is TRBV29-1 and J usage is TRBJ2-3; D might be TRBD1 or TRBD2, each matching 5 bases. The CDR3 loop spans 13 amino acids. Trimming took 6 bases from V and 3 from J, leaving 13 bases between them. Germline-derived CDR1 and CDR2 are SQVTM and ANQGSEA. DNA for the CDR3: TGCAGCGTCGACAGCGGTTATACAGATACGCAGTATTTT. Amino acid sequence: CSVDSGYTDTQYF.

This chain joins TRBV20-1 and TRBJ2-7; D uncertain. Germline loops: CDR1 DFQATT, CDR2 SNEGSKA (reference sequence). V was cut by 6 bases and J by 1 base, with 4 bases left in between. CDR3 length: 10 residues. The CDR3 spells CSAQSYEQYF. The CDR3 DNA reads TGCAGTGCCCAGTCCTACGAGCAGTACTTC.

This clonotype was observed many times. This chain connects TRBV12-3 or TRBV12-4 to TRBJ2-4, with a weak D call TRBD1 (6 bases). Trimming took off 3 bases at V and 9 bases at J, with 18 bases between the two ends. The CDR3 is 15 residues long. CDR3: CASSFRTVSNPIQYF. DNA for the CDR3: TGTGCCAGCAGTTTTCGGACAGTGAGCAACCCCATTCAGTACTTC.

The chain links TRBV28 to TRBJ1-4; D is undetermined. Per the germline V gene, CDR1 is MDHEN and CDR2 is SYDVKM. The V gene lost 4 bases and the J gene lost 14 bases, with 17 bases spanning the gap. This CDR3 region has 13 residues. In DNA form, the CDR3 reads TGTGCCAGCAGTTCTAGGGTTGGGAAGGGTCTGTTTTTT. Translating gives CASSSRVGKGLFF.

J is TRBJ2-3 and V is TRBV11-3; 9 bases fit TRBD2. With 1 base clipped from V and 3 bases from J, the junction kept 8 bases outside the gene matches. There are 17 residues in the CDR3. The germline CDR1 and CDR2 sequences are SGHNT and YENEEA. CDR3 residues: CASSLVGGGAATDTQYF. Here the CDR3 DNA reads TGTGCCAGCAGCTTAGTCGGCGGGGGGGCCGCGACAGATACGCAGTATTTT.

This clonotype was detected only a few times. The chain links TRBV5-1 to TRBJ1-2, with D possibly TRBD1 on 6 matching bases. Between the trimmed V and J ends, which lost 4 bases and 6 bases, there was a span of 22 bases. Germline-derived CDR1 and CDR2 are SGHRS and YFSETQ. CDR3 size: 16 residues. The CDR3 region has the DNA TGCGCCAGCAGCCCCCAATTTGGGGGGGGCGGGAATGGCTACACCTTC. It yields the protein CASSPQFGGGGNGYTF. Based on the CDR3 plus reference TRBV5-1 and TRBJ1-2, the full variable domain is KAGVTQTPRYLIKTRGQQVTLSCSPISGHRSVSWYQQTPGQGLQFLFEYFSETQRNKGNFPGRFSGRQFSNSRSEMNVSTLELGDSALYLCASSPQFGGGGNGYTFGSGTRLTVV.

The CDR3 DNA reads as TGTGCCAGCAGCTTGGGGCCAGGTTTTGTGGATACGCAGTATTTT. Amino acids: CASSLGPGFVDTQYF. The chain couples TRBV5-5 to TRBJ2-3; D is ambiguous. The CDR3 runs to 15 residues. Per germline, CDR1 SGHKS and CDR2 YYEKEE (reference sequence). V lost 0 bases to trimming and J lost 6 bases, with 14 bases between them. The full variable domain, with the rest looked up from reference TRBV5-5 and TRBJ2-3, is DAGVTQSPTHLIKTRGQQVTLRCSPISGHKSVSWYQQVLGQGPQFIFQYYEKEERGRGNFPDRFSARQFPNYSSELNVNALLLGDSALYLCASSLGPGFVDTQYFGPGTRLTVL.

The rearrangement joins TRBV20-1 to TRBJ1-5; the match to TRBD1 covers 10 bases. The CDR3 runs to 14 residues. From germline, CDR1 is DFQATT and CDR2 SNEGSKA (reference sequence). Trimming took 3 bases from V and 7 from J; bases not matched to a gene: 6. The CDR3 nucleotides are TGCAGTGCTAGGGGGACAGGGGTCGGGCAGCCCCAGCATTTT. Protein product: CSARGTGVGQPQHF.

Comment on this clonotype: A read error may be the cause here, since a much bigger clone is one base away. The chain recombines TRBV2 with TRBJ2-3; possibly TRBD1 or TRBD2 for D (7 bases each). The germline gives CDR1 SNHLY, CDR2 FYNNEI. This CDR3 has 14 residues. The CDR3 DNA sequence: TGTGCCGGCAGGGGGGGCCTATATACAGATACGCAGTATTTT. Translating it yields CAGRGGLYTDTQYF.

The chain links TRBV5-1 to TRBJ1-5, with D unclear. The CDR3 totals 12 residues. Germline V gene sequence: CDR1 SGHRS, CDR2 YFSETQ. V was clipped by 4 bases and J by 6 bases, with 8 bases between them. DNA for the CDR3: TGCGCCAGCAGCCGGACCGGTCAGCCCCAGCATTTT. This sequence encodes CASSRTGQPQHF. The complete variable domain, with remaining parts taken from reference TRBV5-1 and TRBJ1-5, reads KAGVTQTPRYLIKTRGQQVTLSCSPISGHRSVSWYQQTPGQGLQFLFEYFSETQRNKGNFPGRFSGRQFSNSRSEMNVSTLELGDSALYLCASSRTGQPQHFGDGTRLSIL.

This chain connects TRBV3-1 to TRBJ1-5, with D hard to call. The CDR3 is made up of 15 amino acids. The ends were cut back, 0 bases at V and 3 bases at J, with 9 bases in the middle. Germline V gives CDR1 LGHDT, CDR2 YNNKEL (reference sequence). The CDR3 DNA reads TGTGCCAGCAGCCAAGATAGAGGGTTCAATCAGCCCCAGCATTTT. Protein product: CASSQDRGFNQPQHF.